The rows below give T cell receptor beta chains drawn from one sample of a study of blood T cell repertoires in COVID-19. TCRdb keeps only in-frame clones here, not all; method: immunoSEQ multiplex PCR. The top ten hold roughly 7.1% of the sample, which has approximately 350,000 clones, around 88% seen once. Sequenced: peripheral blood. These receptors were obtained from a woman aged 55-69 years with COVID-19, enrolled during active disease. The CDR3 runs from the conserved cysteine through the conserved F or W. A D gene is named only where the DNA matches it firmly. Only part of the rows carry a size: once, few, many, or a class if the clone is expanded.

V gene,D gene,J gene,clone size,CDR3 DNA,CDR3 protein
TRBV7-3,NA,TRBJ2-2,NA,TGTGCCAGCAGCTTAGTAGGGGGACGGAACACCGGGGAGCTGTTTTTT,CASSLVGGRNTGELFF
TRBV7-9,NA,TRBJ1-3,NA,TGTGCCAGCACCACCCTGGGGGGGCAGGCTGGAAACACCATATATTTT,CASTTLGGQAGNTIYF
TRBV27,TRBD1,TRBJ2-7,once,TGTGCCAGCAGTACTATTTGGGACAGGGGGGCTCTTGAGCAGTACTTC,CASSTIWDRGALEQYF
TRBV19,NA,TRBJ1-2,NA,TGTGCCAGTAGTACCCGGACAGACCAAGGCTATGGCTACACCTTC,CASSTRTDQGYGYTF
TRBV5-1,TRBD2,TRBJ2-3,NA,TGCGCCAGCAGCTTTGTAGCGGGGTTCACAGATACGCAGTATTTT,CASSFVAGFTDTQYF
TRBV11-2,NA,TRBJ2-7,NA,TGTGCCAGCAGCTTAGCTGGAGGCAGCGTCCTCCACGAGCAGTACTTC,CASSLAGGSVLHEQYF
TRBV7-2,NA,TRBJ2-2,NA,TGTGCCAGCAGCTCCCAGGACACCGGGGAGCTGTTTTTT,CASSSQDTGELFF
TRBV7-2,NA,TRBJ2-5,NA,TGTGCCAGCACCTCAGGAGAGACCCAGTACTTC,CASTSGETQYF
TRBV27,TRBD2,TRBJ2-3,NA,TGTGCCAGCAGTTTCTCACGGGGGGGCTGGGCAGATACGCAGTATTTT,CASSFSRGGWADTQYF
TRBV3-1/TRBV3-2,NA,TRBJ2-3,NA,TGTGCCAGCAGCCAATTAGGCGGGGACACAGATACGCAGTATTTT,CASSQLGGDTDTQYF
TRBV11-2,NA,TRBJ1-2,few,TGTGCCAGCAGCTCCCAGCGGGCAGGAGGCTACACCTTC,CASSSQRAGGYTF
TRBV9,NA,TRBJ2-2,NA,TGTGCCAGCAGCGTAGCTAGGAACACCGGGGAGCTGTTTTTT,CASSVARNTGELFF
TRBV7-2,TRBD2,TRBJ2-1,NA,TGTGCCAGCATCCTGACTAGCAGCTCCTACAATGAGCAGTTCTTC,CASILTSSSYNEQFF
TRBV5-4,NA,TRBJ2-5,NA,TGTGCCAGCAGCTTGGGTATGAGGCCATGGGAGGAGACCCAGTACTTC,CASSLGMRPWEETQYF
TRBV2,NA,TRBJ1-1,once,TGTGCCAGCACCGCCCTGTTGGGGGGGACTGAAGCTTTCTTT,CASTALLGGTEAFF
TRBV6-1,NA,TRBJ1-2,once,TGTGCCAGCAGTGAAGCGCTGAACAGGGTATATGGCTACACCTTC,CASSEALNRVYGYTF
TRBV6-5,TRBD1,TRBJ2-2,NA,TGTGCCAGCAGTCCTTGGGACAGCAACACCGGGGAGCTGTTTTTT,CASSPWDSNTGELFF
TRBV6-4,TRBD1,TRBJ1-1,NA,TGTGCCAGCAGTGACCGACAGGGAGAAGCTTTCTTT,CASSDRQGEAFF
TRBV11-2,NA,TRBJ1-1,NA,TGTGCCAGCAGCCGCAGGGGCGACACTGAAGCTTTCTTT,CASSRRGDTEAFF
TRBV9,NA,TRBJ2-5,NA,TGTGCCAGCAGCGCCAGCGGGGAGACCCAGTACTTC,CASSASGETQYF
TRBV11-3,TRBD2,TRBJ2-1,NA,TGTGCCAGCAGGGAGAGAGGGGACTACTACAATGAGCAGTTCTTC,CASRERGDYYNEQFF
TRBV5-1,TRBD2,TRBJ2-5,NA,TGCGCCAGCAGCTTAATAGCGGGGGGGCTGGAGACCCAGTACTTC,CASSLIAGGLETQYF